What follows are 8 T cell receptor beta chains derived from one specimen sequenced in a study of T cell repertoires in cytomegalovirus infection. Which antigens these TCRs recognize remains unknown. TCRdb re-called the reads through MiXCR, storing one row per CDR3 protein. The sample contains some 62,000 distinct CDR3 sequences, 20% to 25% of which appear only once. The sequencing here drew on CD8+ T cells from cultured PBMCs, taken from culture after CMV antigen stimulation. Receptors originate from a human donor in good health (CMV status not recorded). Some clones in this sample may be carry-over from other donors' samples.

This clonotype was counted many times. The chain joins TRBV20-1 to TRBJ1-3; TRBD1 matches 12 bases. V lost 6 bases and J lost 4; bases outside the gene matches: 10. This CDR3 is 16 amino acids long. Germline CDR1 and CDR2: DFQATT and SNEGSKA (reference sequence). The CDR3 nucleotides read TGCAGTGCCACGACCGGGACAGGGGGCTACGGAAACACCATATATTTT. Translation gives CSATTGTGGYGNTIYF.

This clonotype turned up a few times. The rearrangement joins TRBV7-6 to TRBJ2-3; the match to TRBD2 covers 9 bases. There are 16 residues in the CDR3. V gave up 8 bases and J gave up 0 bases; unmatched junction bases: 9. Germline V gene sequence: CDR1 SGHVS, CDR2 FNYEAQ. Here the CDR3 reads CASGVAGGMSTDTQYF. The CDR3 nucleotides read TGTGCCAGCGGCGTTGCGGGAGGGATGAGCACAGATACGCAGTATTTT. Based on the CDR3 plus reference TRBV7-6 and TRBJ2-3, the full variable domain is GAGVSQSPRYKVTKRGQDVALRCDPISGHVSLYWYRQALGQGPEFLTYFNYEAQQDKSGLPNDRFSAERPEGSISTLTIQRTEQRDSAMYRCASGVAGGMSTDTQYFGPGTRLTVL.

This clonotype appeared many times. V is TRBV29-1 and J is TRBJ2-7; 10 positions agree with TRBD1. The CDR3 is 13 amino acids. V was clipped by 6 bases and J by 3 bases; unmatched bases: 5. Germline lookup yields CDR1 SQVTM and CDR2 ANQGSEA. The CDR3 here is CSVAWTGGYEQYF. DNA for the CDR3: TGCAGCGTGGCCTGGACAGGGGGCTACGAGCAGTACTTC.

This clonotype has a handful of counts. The chain couples TRBV6-2 or TRBV6-3 to TRBJ1-2, with TRBD1 matching over 8 bases. This CDR3 region has 14 residues. CDR1 and CDR2 (germline): MNHEY, SVGEGT. Losses at the gene ends were 7 bases for V and 4 bases for J; bases not matched to a gene: 8. CDR3 protein: CASTLRTGSYGYTF. The CDR3 DNA reads as TGTGCCAGCACCCTACGGACAGGGAGCTATGGCTACACCTTC.

This clonotype was seen more than once but under ten times. The J gene is TRBJ2-5, the V gene TRBV6-6; D unclear. Between the trimmed V and J ends, which lost 2 bases and 2 bases, there was a span of 3 bases. Germline V lookup: CDR1 MNHNY, CDR2 SVGAGI (reference sequence). The CDR3 sequence is 12 residues long. In DNA, the CDR3 is TGTGCCAGCAGTTACGAGCAAGAGACCCAGTACTTC. Its protein product is CASSYEQETQYF.

This clonotype was recorded a few times. This chain uses TRBV6-6 with TRBJ1-5; D call uncertain. The CDR3 covers 14 residues. The germline V and J ends were trimmed by 0 bases and 3 bases, with 6 bases remaining between them. The V gene's germline CDR1 is MNHNY and CDR2 SVGAGI (reference sequence). The CDR3 is CASSYSRNNQPQHF. CDR3 coding DNA: TGTGCCAGCAGTTACTCCCGGAACAATCAGCCCCAGCATTTT.

CDR3 in DNA: TGTGCCAGCAGTGACCACAGTCGCTCCTATAATTCACCCCTCCACTTT. It is translated as CASSDHSRSYNSPLHF. The V call is TRBV6-1, the J call TRBJ1-6; D gene unclear. CDR3 length: 16 residues. Per germline, CDR1 MNHNS and CDR2 SASEGT. V lost 3 bases, J lost 0 bases, and 9 bases lay in between.

This clonotype appeared a few times. The V call is TRBV12-3 or TRBV12-4, the J call TRBJ1-2; unclear D gene. The CDR3 consists of 15 residues. Trimming stripped 3 bases from V and 4 bases from J, with 15 bases between. The CDR3 bases are TGTGCCAGCAGTTTTCGTCTCCCAGTAAGCTATGGCTACACCTTC. It codes for CASSFRLPVSYGYTF.